These T cell receptor beta chains were read from a single sample in a study of cytomegalovirus exposure and HLA in healthy donors. Profiling relied on immunoSEQ multiplex PCR, and the TCRdb table lists in-frame clones only, not all of them. The sample carries roughly 81,000 clones, 70% to 80% recorded once. Sequenced sample: PBMCs. The receptors shown here come from a man between 25 and 39 years old in good health and CMV-seronegative. Each CDR3 is given with its conserved first and last residue.

V: TRBV27
J: TRBJ1-2
CDR3: CASTFRGLNYGYTF

V: TRBV4-3
J: TRBJ1-2
CDR3: CASSRDVGANYGYTF

V: TRBV5-5
J: TRBJ2-2
CDR3: CASSLTGTGELFF

V: TRBV30
J: TRBJ1-2
CDR3: CAWSDPGTYYGYTF

V: TRBV11-2
J: TRBJ1-4
CDR3: CASSEGSGGATNEKLFF

V: TRBV18
J: TRBJ2-1
CDR3: CASSPTRQGNNEQFF

V: TRBV5-6
J: TRBJ1-1
CDR3: CASSPQRSNEAFF

V: TRBV7-2
J: TRBJ1-2
CDR3: CASSSGTIGYTF

V: TRBV19
J: TRBJ2-7
CDR3: CASSIEAGSSYEQYF

V: TRBV9
J: TRBJ1-2
CDR3: CASSKRTVANYGYTF

V: TRBV7-9
J: TRBJ2-5
CDR3: CASSLPWGGIRETQYF

V: TRBV18
J: TRBJ1-6
CDR3: CASSPLGQAGGSPLHF

V: TRBV4-3
J: TRBJ1-4
CDR3: CASSQDRQGAIGTNEKLFF

V: TRBV7-2
J: TRBJ1-5
CDR3: CASSFGYGNQPQHF

V: TRBV18
J: TRBJ1-5
CDR3: CASSRTGGYSNQPQHF

V: TRBV11-2
J: TRBJ2-7
CDR3: CASSLIPGQGGEQYF